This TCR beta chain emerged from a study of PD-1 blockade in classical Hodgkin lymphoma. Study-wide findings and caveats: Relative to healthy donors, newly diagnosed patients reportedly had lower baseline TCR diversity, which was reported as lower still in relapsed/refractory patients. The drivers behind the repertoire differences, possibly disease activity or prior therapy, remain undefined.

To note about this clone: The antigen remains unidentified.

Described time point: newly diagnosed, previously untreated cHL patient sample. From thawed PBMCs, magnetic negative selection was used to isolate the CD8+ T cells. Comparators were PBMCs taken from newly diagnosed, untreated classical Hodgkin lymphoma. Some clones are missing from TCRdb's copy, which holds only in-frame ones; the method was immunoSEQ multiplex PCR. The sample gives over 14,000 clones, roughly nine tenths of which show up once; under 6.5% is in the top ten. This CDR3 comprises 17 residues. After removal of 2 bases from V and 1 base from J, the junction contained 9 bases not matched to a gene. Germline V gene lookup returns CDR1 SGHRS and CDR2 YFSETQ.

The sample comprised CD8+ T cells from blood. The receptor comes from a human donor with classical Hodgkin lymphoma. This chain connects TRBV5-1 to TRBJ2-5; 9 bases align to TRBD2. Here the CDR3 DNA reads TGCGCCAGCAGCTTTCGTGCTAGCGGGATCCTCCAAGAGACCCAGTACTTC. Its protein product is CASSFRASGILQETQYF.